The 5 T cell receptor beta chains given below trace back to one sample, sequenced in a study of control samples from healthy donors and cancer patients. Assay used: immunoSEQ multiplex PCR; TCRdb lists only in-frame clones, some missing. The sample lists about 94,000 clones, about nine tenths occurring once. Sequenced sample: blood. The receptors shown here come from a young woman in good health.

The chain is built from TRBV12-3 or TRBV12-4 and TRBJ1-3; TRBD1 aligns across 9 bases. Losses at the gene ends were 11 bases for V and 2 bases for J; bases not matched to a gene: 4. The CDR3 spans 13 residues. The CDR3 sequence is CASDRGAGNTIYF. The CDR3 DNA follows: TGTGCCTCAGACAGGGGGGCTGGAAACACCATATATTTT.

CDR3 nucleotides: TGTGCCACCTCGGACAGGGAGAACACTGAAGCTTTCTTT. Translated: CATSDRENTEAFF. The chain joins TRBV6-6 to TRBJ1-1, with TRBD1 matching over 8 bases. This CDR3 comprises 13 residues. Germline V CDR1 and CDR2: MNHNY, SVGAGI (reference sequence). Losses at the gene ends were 10 bases for V and 1 base for J; bases not matched to a gene: 5.

J is TRBJ2-4 and V is TRBV2; TRBD1 matches at 8 bases. The V segment lost 6 bases and the J segment 2 bases; nucleotides outside the gene matches: 9. CDR1 is SNHLY, CDR2 FYNNEI, per germline. The CDR3 length is 16 residues. The CDR3 DNA sequence: TGTGCCAGCAGGGATAAGGACAGGGAGTCCAAAAACATTCAGTACTTC. Its translation is CASRDKDRESKNIQYF.

The sample holds one count of this clone. The rearrangement links TRBV4-2 to TRBJ1-2; D is unclear. Trimming took off 0 bases at V and 0 bases at J, with 11 bases between the two ends. The CDR3 has 16 amino acids. Germline lookup yields CDR1 LGHNA and CDR2 YNFKEQ. The CDR3 protein is CASSQDVAGSNYGYTF. CDR3 sequence (DNA): TGTGCCAGCAGCCAAGATGTCGCGGGCTCTAACTATGGCTACACCTTC.

This rearrangement joins TRBV27 to TRBJ1-1, with TRBD1 matching over 10 bases. The CDR3 sequence is 17 residues long. Trimming took 6 bases from V and 0 from J; bases not matched to a gene: 10. CDR1 and CDR2 (germline): MNHEY, SMNVEV (reference sequence). CDR3 nucleotide sequence: TGTGCCAGCAGGCTGAGGGACAGGGGATTCATGAACACTGAAGCTTTCTTT. It translates to CASRLRDRGFMNTEAFF.